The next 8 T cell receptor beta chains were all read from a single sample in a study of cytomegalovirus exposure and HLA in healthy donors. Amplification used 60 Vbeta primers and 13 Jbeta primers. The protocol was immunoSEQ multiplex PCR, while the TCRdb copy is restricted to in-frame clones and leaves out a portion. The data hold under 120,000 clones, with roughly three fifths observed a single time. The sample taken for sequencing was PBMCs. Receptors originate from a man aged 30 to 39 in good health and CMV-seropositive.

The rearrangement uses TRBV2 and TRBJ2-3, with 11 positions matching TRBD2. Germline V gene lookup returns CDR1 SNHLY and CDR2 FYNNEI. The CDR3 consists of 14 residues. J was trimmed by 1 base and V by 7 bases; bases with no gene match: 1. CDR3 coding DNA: TGTGCCAGCAATAGCGGGGGGGGCACAGATACGCAGTATTTT. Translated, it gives CASNSGGGTDTQYF.

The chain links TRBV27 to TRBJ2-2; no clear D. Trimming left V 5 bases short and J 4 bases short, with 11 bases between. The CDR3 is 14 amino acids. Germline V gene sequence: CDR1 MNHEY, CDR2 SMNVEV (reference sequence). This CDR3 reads CASSPTYSTGELFF. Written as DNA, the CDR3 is TGTGCCAGCAGTCCAACTTACAGCACCGGGGAGCTGTTTTTT.

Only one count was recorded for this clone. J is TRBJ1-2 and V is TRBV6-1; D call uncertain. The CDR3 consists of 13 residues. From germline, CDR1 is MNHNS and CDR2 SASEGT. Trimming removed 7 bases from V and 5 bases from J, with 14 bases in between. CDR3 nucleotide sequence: TGTGCCAGCACCATCCAACAGATTTATGGCTACACCTTC. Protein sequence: CASTIQQIYGYTF.

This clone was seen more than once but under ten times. The CDR3 nucleotides are TGTGCCAGCAGCTTAGGTTATGGGGCTGTAGTTGAAGCTTTCTTT. It specifies CASSLGYGAVVEAFF. The chain links TRBV11-3 to TRBJ1-1, with D possibly being TRBD1 (5 bases). The CDR3 runs 15 residues. V lost 1 base, J lost 7 bases, and 16 bases lay in between. Germline CDR1 and CDR2: SGHNT and YENEEA.

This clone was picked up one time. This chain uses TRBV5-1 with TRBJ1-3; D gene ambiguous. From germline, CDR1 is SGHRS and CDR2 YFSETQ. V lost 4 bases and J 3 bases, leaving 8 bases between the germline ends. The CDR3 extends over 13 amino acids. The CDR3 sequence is CASSGGYGNTIYF. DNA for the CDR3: TGCGCCAGCAGCGGAGGATATGGAAACACCATATATTTT.

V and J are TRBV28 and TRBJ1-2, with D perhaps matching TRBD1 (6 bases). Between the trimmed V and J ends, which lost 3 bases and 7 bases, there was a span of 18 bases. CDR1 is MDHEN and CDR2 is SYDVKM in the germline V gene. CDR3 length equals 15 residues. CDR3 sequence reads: CASSLWDGGRSGYTF. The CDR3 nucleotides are TGTGCCAGCAGTTTGTGGGACGGGGGGCGTAGTGGCTACACCTTC.

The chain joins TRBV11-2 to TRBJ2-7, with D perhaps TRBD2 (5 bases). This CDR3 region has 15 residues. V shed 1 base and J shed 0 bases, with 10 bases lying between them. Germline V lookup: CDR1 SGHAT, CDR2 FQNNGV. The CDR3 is CASSLGGSLSYEQYF. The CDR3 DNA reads TGTGCCAGCAGCTTAGGAGGGTCCCTCTCCTACGAGCAGTACTTC.

The CDR3 loop reads CASSTLTGTDGYTF. As DNA, the CDR3 is TGTGCCAGCAGCACCCTTACCGGGACAGATGGCTACACCTTC. This chain uses TRBV6-5 with TRBJ1-2, with 7 bases fitting TRBD1. CDR3 size: 14 residues. CDR1 MNHEY and CDR2 SVGAGI come from the germline V gene. Losses at the gene ends were 6 bases for V and 6 bases for J; bases not matched to a gene: 10.